The 5 T cell receptor beta chains reported below all come from one sample, sequenced in a study of OX40 agonist ivuxolimab in advanced cancers. Profiling relied on immunoSEQ multiplex PCR, and the TCRdb table lists in-frame clones only, not all of them. The sample comprises fewer than 70,000 clones, under 90% of which are singletons, and roughly 2.1% rests with the top ten. The sample here was CD4+ or CD8+ T cells sorted from blood, taken in a trial of the OX40 agonist ivuxolimab. Receptor source: an adult with an advanced solid tumor such as melanoma, head and neck, liver or kidney cancer.

This chain links TRBV6-1 with TRBJ1-6; 7 nucleotides agree with TRBD1. Germline CDR1 is MNHNS and CDR2 is SASEGT. The trim removed 6 bases at V and 4 bases at J, leaving 0 bases unmatched. This CDR3 contains 13 residues. The CDR3, as DNA: TGTGCCAGCAGGGGACAGTATAATTCACCCCTCCACTTT. Protein sequence: CASRGQYNSPLHF.

The CDR3 coding sequence is TGTGCCAGCAGCCAAGACGGGGTGACAGGGGTTGATACGCAGTATTTT. Translation: CASSQDGVTGVDTQYF. J is TRBJ2-3 and V is TRBV4-2, with 8 bases that match TRBD1. The CDR3 runs 16 residues. Per germline, CDR1 LGHNA and CDR2 YNFKEQ. V dropped 0 bases and J dropped 6; count of bases not matched to a gene: 8.

This clone was found once. This chain uses TRBV19 with TRBJ1-4; D not resolved. Trimming took 5 bases from V and 4 from J, leaving 14 bases between them. CDR3 length: 15 residues. The germline V gene encodes CDR1 LNHDA and CDR2 SQIVND (reference sequence). CDR3 in DNA: TGTGCCAGTAGTGCAGGCGGAGCAATTAATGAAAAACTGTTTTTT. This gives the protein CASSAGGAINEKLFF.

This clone was seen more than once but under ten times. The rearrangement links TRBV6-1 to TRBJ1-1, with D unresolved. Germline loops: CDR1 MNHNS, CDR2 SASEGT. CDR3 length: 11 residues. V lost 8 bases to trimming and J lost 9 bases, with 13 bases between them. CDR3 in amino acids: CASLFPPKAFF. CDR3 nucleotides: TGTGCCAGCCTCTTCCCTCCGAAAGCTTTCTTT.

This clone was observed once. The chain carries TRBV19 and TRBJ2-1; D unresolved. Germline lookup yields CDR1 LNHDA and CDR2 SQIVND (reference sequence). Trimming left V 5 bases short and J 7 bases short, with 15 bases between. CDR3 size: 14 residues. As DNA, the CDR3 is TGTGCCAGTAGTTCGGAGCTTCCCCGGAATGAGCAGTTCTTC. This gives the protein CASSSELPRNEQFF.